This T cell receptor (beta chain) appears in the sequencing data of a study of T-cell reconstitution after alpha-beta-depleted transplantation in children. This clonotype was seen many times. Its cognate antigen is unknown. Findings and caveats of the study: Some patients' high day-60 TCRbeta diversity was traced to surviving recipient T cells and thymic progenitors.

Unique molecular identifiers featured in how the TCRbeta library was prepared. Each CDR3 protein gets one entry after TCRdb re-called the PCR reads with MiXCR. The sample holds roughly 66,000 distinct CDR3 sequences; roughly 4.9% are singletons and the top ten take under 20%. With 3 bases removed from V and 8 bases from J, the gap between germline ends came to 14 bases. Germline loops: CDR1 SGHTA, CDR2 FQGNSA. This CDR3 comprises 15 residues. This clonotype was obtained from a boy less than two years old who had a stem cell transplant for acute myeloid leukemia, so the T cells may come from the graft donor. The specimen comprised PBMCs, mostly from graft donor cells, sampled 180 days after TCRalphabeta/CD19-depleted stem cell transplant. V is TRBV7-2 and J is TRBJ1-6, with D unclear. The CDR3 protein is CASSFLGTTYSPLHF. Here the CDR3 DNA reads TGTGCCAGCAGCTTTCTGGGTACCACCTATTCACCCCTCCACTTT.